This T cell receptor (beta chain) was captured by sequencing in a study of OX40 agonist ivuxolimab in advanced cancers. Study findings and constraints: On average, a greater number of expanded clones characterised CD8+ T cells relative to CD4+. Clones of CD4+ and CD8+ blood T cells grew by week 6 at doses of 0.1 to 3.0 mg/kg.

Comments on this clone: Its matching antigen is unknown.

Assay: immunoSEQ multiplex PCR; the TCRdb copy retains only in-frame clones and omits some. Among about 62,000 clones, around 80% were seen once, and the ten largest hold roughly 1%. Between the trimmed V and J ends, which lost 4 bases and 6 bases, there was a span of 19 bases. CDR3 length: 15 amino acids. Germline V CDR1 and CDR2: SGHAT, FQDESV (reference sequence). The chain joins TRBV11-1 to TRBJ2-7; no firm D call. This clonotype was sampled from an adult with an advanced solid tumor such as melanoma, head and neck, liver or kidney cancer. Here the sequenced sample was CD4+ or CD8+ T cells sorted from blood, taken in a trial of the OX40 agonist ivuxolimab. Here the CDR3 reads CASSSGPDPRREQYF. CDR3 nucleotide sequence: TGTGCCAGCAGCTCGGGCCCCGACCCGCGCCGCGAGCAGTACTTC.